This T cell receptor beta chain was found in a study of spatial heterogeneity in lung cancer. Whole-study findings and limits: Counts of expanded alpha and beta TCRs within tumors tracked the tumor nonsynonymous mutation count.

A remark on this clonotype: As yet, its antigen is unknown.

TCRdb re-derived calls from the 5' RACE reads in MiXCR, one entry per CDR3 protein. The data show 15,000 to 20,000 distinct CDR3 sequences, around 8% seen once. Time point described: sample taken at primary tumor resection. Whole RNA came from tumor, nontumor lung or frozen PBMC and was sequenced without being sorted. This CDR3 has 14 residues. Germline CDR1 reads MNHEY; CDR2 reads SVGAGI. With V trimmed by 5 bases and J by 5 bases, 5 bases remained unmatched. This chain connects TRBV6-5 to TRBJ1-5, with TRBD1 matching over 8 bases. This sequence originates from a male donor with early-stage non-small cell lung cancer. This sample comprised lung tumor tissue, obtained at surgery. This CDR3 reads CASSRTQGDQPQHF. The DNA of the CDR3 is TGTGCCAGCAGTCGAACACAGGGGGATCAGCCCCAGCATTTT.